A selection of T cell receptor beta chains follows, all from one sample in a study of T cell responses to AZD1222 COVID-19 vaccine. Libraries were prepared by immunoSEQ multiplex PCR; TCRdb keeps only in-frame clonotypes and omits some of them. The sample shows about 67,000 clones, about 85% of them seen only once. Specimen: peripheral blood, collected on day 0 of AZD1222 vaccination. These receptors all come from an adult in good health. Both conserved end residues are part of each CDR3. D genes are given only for firm matches. Only part of the rows carry a size: once, few, many, or a class if the clone is expanded.

j_call | v_call | d_call | clone_size | cdr3_nt | cdr3_aa
TRBJ1-1 | TRBV30 | - | many | TGTGCCTGGAGCGCCCCGGACAGTTTCCACTTCTCTCTGAACTTTGGGGCTTTCTTT | CAWSAPDSFHFSLNFGAFF
TRBJ1-1 | TRBV7-2 | TRBD1 | few | TGTGCCAGCAGCTTCGCCGGGACAGAGAACACTGAAGCTTTCTTT | CASSFAGTENTEAFF
TRBJ1-2 | TRBV19 | - | - | TGTGCCAGTAGCCCGAGCGTTCCTTATGGCTACACCTTC | CASSPSVPYGYTF
TRBJ1-5 | TRBV27 | - | once | TGTGCCAGCAGTCCTATCAAAGGGATCAGCAATCAGCCCCAGCATTTT | CASSPIKGISNQPQHF
TRBJ1-1 | TRBV12-3/TRBV12-4 | - | - | TGTGCCAGCAGTCAAACCAGGGACACTGAAGCTTTCTTT | CASSQTRDTEAFF
TRBJ2-2 | TRBV28 | TRBD2 | - | TGTGCCAGCAACTCCGGGACTAGCATTATTAGTGGGGAGCTGTTTTTT | CASNSGTSIISGELFF
TRBJ2-3 | TRBV9 | - | - | TGTGCCAGCAGCGTAATCCCAGATGCCGATACGCAGTATTTT | CASSVIPDADTQYF
TRBJ2-7 | TRBV3-1/TRBV3-2 | TRBD2 | - | TGTGCCAGCAGCCCTCCGGGACTAGCGGGAGTGGGTGAGCAGTACTTC | CASSPPGLAGVGEQYF
TRBJ1-1 | TRBV10-1 | TRBD1 | once | TGCGCCAGCAGTTTGGACAGGGGGACTGAAGCTTTCTTT | CASSLDRGTEAFF
TRBJ2-7 | TRBV18 | TRBD1 | - | TGTGCCAGCTCACCACACGGGACAGGGATGGGCGAGCAGTACTTC | CASSPHGTGMGEQYF
TRBJ1-1 | TRBV14 | - | - | TGTGCCAGCAGCCAAGTAGCCAACACTGAAGCTTTCTTT | CASSQVANTEAFF
TRBJ1-6 | TRBV19 | - | - | TGTGCCAGTAGTGATAGGGGGAGGACACCCCTCCACTTT | CASSDRGRTPLHF
TRBJ2-3 | TRBV2 | - | once | TGTGCCAGCGGTGCGTTGGATACGCAGTATTTT | CASGALDTQYF
TRBJ2-5 | TRBV5-8 | TRBD1 | - | TGTGCCAGCAGCTCTGGACAGGGCGTACAAGAGACCCAGTACTTC | CASSSGQGVQETQYF
TRBJ1-4 | TRBV6-6 | - | - | TGTGCCAGCAACCCAGGGAGTGAAAAACTGTTTTTT | CASNPGSEKLFF
TRBJ1-5 | TRBV12-3/TRBV12-4 | - | - | TGTGCCAGCACCAAACTCAGGGCTCAGCCCCAGCATTTT | CASTKLRAQPQHF
TRBJ2-2 | TRBV27 | - | - | TGTGCCAGCAGTTTAGTAACTAGCTCCGGGGAGCTGTTTTTT | CASSLVTSSGELFF
TRBJ2-1 | TRBV7-2 | - | - | TGTGCCAGCAGCTTAGACACGACGGGATCCTACAATGAGCAGTTCTTC | CASSLDTTGSYNEQFF
TRBJ2-1 | TRBV5-1 | TRBD2 | - | TGCGCCAGCAGCGCGGGGACTAGCGGGATGAATGAGCAGTTCTTC | CASSAGTSGMNEQFF
TRBJ1-5 | TRBV27 | - | once | TGTGCCAGCAGTTTATACTTGGGCGCGGGCAATCAGCCCCAGCATTTT | CASSLYLGAGNQPQHF
TRBJ1-1 | TRBV7-9 | - | - | TGTGCCAGCAGCCTACAGGGTACTGTTACTGAAGCTTTCTTT | CASSLQGTVTEAFF
TRBJ1-1 | TRBV28 | TRBD1 | - | TGTGCCAGCAGTTTGACGGGTACAGGGGCCGGGGACACTGAAGCTTTCTTT | CASSLTGTGAGDTEAFF
TRBJ1-4 | TRBV30 | - | - | TGTGCCTGGAGCCCCTCTAGGTTGTGGCAGGAAAAACTGTTTTTT | CAWSPSRLWQEKLFF
TRBJ1-4 | TRBV6-5 | - | - | TGTGCCAGCAGGCGGGGTTCGGACGAAAAACTGTTTTTT | CASRRGSDEKLFF
TRBJ1-2 | TRBV5-1 | TRBD1 | - | TGCGCCAGCAGCTTGGGACAGGGAGAGGCGCAGGGCTACACCTTC | CASSLGQGEAQGYTF
TRBJ1-2 | TRBV27 | TRBD1 | - | TGTGCCAGCAGTTTAAGGACAGGGTATGATGGCTACACCTTC | CASSLRTGYDGYTF
TRBJ1-3 | TRBV3-1/TRBV3-2 | - | - | TGTGCCAGCAGCCAAGAGGACAACACCATATATTTT | CASSQEDNTIYF
TRBJ2-5 | TRBV29-1 | - | - | TGCAGCGTTGATTTAGGGACTGGGGAACGAGAGACCCAGTACTTC | CSVDLGTGERETQYF
TRBJ1-2 | TRBV30 | - | - | TGTGCCTTCTTTACGGGGGTTTTTGGCTACACCTTC | CAFFTGVFGYTF
TRBJ1-2 | TRBV4-2 | - | - | TGTGCCAGCAGCCAAGCAGACAGAGAAAACACCTTC | CASSQADRENTF
TRBJ2-1 | TRBV11-2 | - | - | TGTGCCAGCAGCTTAGGGGGAGGCGAGCAGTTCTTC | CASSLGGGEQFF
TRBJ1-2 | TRBV24-1 | - | - | TGTGCCACCAGTGATCCCAGGGGATTACATAACTATGGCTACACCTTC | CATSDPRGLHNYGYTF
TRBJ1-1 | TRBV30 | - | - | TGTGCCTGGAGCCAAGACCGGACATTCACTGAAGCTTTCTTT | CAWSQDRTFTEAFF
TRBJ2-7 | TRBV15 | - | - | TGTGCCACCAGCCGACCTACAAGGCCCTACGAGCAGTACTTC | CATSRPTRPYEQYF
TRBJ1-1 | TRBV11-2 | - | once | TGTGCCAGCAGGTTTCCATCAGGGCACAACACTGAAGCTTTCTTT | CASRFPSGHNTEAFF
TRBJ1-1 | TRBV12-3/TRBV12-4 | - | - | TGTGCCAGCAGTAAAACAGGGTTCAATGAAGCTTTCTTT | CASSKTGFNEAFF
TRBJ2-5 | TRBV5-4 | - | - | TGTGCCAGCAGCTTGGATCCGGATAGGGTAGAGACCCAGTACTTC | CASSLDPDRVETQYF
TRBJ2-7 | TRBV7-2 | TRBD1 | - | TGTGCCAGCAGCAATAACAGGGGATACGAGCAGTACTTC | CASSNNRGYEQYF
TRBJ1-3 | TRBV19 | - | - | TGTGCCAGTAGCCTAACGAACTCTGGAAACACCATATATTTT | CASSLTNSGNTIYF
TRBJ1-1 | TRBV7-9 | - | - | TGTGCCAGCAGCTTATCGCAGTTGAACACTGAAGCTTTCTTT | CASSLSQLNTEAFF
TRBJ1-2 | TRBV12-3/TRBV12-4 | - | - | TGTGCCAACAGTTGGACCGGCGATGGCTACACCTTC | CANSWTGDGYTF
TRBJ1-2 | TRBV28 | - | once | TGTGCCAGCAGAGCGGGGGGGTATGGCTACACCTTC | CASRAGGYGYTF
TRBJ2-7 | TRBV5-1 | - | - | TGCGCCAGCAGCAGAGAACGGGGGCTCGAGCAGTACTTC | CASSRERGLEQYF
TRBJ2-1 | TRBV7-9 | - | - | TGTGCCAGCAGCCTTGGGGCCAGCTTAGGTGAGCAGTTCTTC | CASSLGASLGEQFF
TRBJ1-1 | TRBV28 | - | many | TGTGCCAGCAGTTTCCTACGGGGGGGGAGCACTGAAGCTTTCTTT | CASSFLRGGSTEAFF
TRBJ2-7 | TRBV18 | - | - | TGTGCCAGCTCACAATCAGCGGACATGACCTACGAGCAGTACTTC | CASSQSADMTYEQYF
TRBJ1-5 | TRBV28 | TRBD1 | - | TGTGCCAGCAGTTCCCCAACAACAGGGGGCACTCAGCCCCAGCATTTT | CASSSPTTGGTQPQHF
TRBJ2-7 | TRBV6-6 | TRBD2 | - | TGTGCCAGCAGTTACTCCCTAGCGGCGCCCTACGAGCAGTACTTC | CASSYSLAAPYEQYF